This T cell receptor beta chain was identified in a study of blood T cell repertoires in COVID-19. Study-level information: Acute and convalescent COVID-19 specimens originated in the United States, Italy and Spain. T cells, B-cell-depleted T cells, or PBMCs provided the cDNA or gDNA that served as material.

Original data processing: Nucleated cell number was recorded as an estimate derived from reference gene primer amplification. Sequencing used immunoSEQ multiplex PCR; TCRdb keeps in-frame clones, though not all of them. The D gene and trimming were derived from the DNA, and the V and J assignments and clone size from that table. The sample shows around 140,000 clones, roughly 80% of them seen only once. This CDR3 is 15 amino acids long. Trimming stripped 4 bases from V and 3 bases from J, with 16 bases between. CDR1 SGHRS and CDR2 YFSETQ come from the germline V gene. The TCR was taken from a human donor in a cohort sampled during active COVID-19. The chain couples TRBV5-1 to TRBJ1-1; D is possibly TRBD1 (6 bases). The sequenced sample was peripheral blood. The CDR3 DNA is TGCGCCAGCAGCCCGTCGGGACATGGGGACACTGAAGCTTTCTTT. Protein product: CASSPSGHGDTEAFF. Full variable domain (missing parts from reference TRBV5-1 and TRBJ1-1): KAGVTQTPRYLIKTRGQQVTLSCSPISGHRSVSWYQQTPGQGLQFLFEYFSETQRNKGNFPGRFSGRQFSNSRSEMNVSTLELGDSALYLCASSPSGHGDTEAFFGQGTRLTVV.